The next 15 T cell receptor beta chains were all read from a single sample in a study of blood T cells in healthy people across ages. Primers used in a second PCR of roughly 7 to 12 cycles were a sample-barcoded 5' primer and a J-beta primer mix. MiXCR was run by TCRdb on the 5' RACE reads, yielding one entry per CDR3 protein. The sample lists about 720,000 distinct CDR3 sequences, about 24% occurring once. Sequencing was carried out using blood. The receptors were gathered from a man aged 70 or older in good health.

This rearrangement joins TRBV29-1 to TRBJ1-1; D is uncertain. The CDR3 extends over 10 amino acids. From germline, CDR1 is SQVTM and CDR2 ANQGSEA. V lost 8 bases and J lost 4, with 8 bases in between. For the CDR3, the DNA is TGCAGCCTAGGTACCACTGAAGCTTTCTTT. Amino acids: CSLGTTEAFF.

This clonotype was counted ten times or more. This rearrangement joins TRBV5-1 to TRBJ1-4; D gene ambiguous. Germline CDR1 is SGHRS and CDR2 is YFSETQ. The germline V and J ends were trimmed by 4 bases and 5 bases, with 12 bases remaining between them. There are 14 residues in the CDR3. DNA for the CDR3: TGCGCCAGCAGCCGTGACGGGCCAAATGAAAAACTGTTTTTT. This encodes CASSRDGPNEKLFF.

This chain connects TRBV7-8 to TRBJ2-5; D is uncertain. V was clipped by 3 bases and J by 4 bases, with 15 bases between them. There are 15 residues in the CDR3. The germline V gene has CDR1 SGHVS and CDR2 FQNEAQ. CDR3 coding DNA: TGTGCCAGCAGCTTTCCCCGGTACCGGCGAGAGACCCAGTACTTC. Translating gives CASSFPRYRRETQYF.

This clonotype has only a few counts. This chain uses TRBV7-7 with TRBJ1-1; 10 bases fit TRBD1. The CDR3 sequence is 17 residues long. V lost 1 base to trimming and J lost 3 bases; unmatched junction nucleotides: 8. CDR1 is SSHAT and CDR2 is FNYEAQ in the germline V gene (reference sequence). The CDR3 sequence is CASSLVPGQGRDTEAFF. In nucleotides, the CDR3 is TGTGCCAGCAGCTTAGTCCCGGGACAGGGGCGGGACACTGAAGCTTTCTTT.

The chain joins TRBV15 to TRBJ2-3; 12 bases fit TRBD2. V lost 3 bases and J lost 4; bases outside the gene matches: 5. CDR1 LNHNV and CDR2 YYDKDF come from the germline V gene (reference sequence). The CDR3 is 16 residues long. CDR3 nucleotide sequence: TGTGCCACCAGCAGTGGACTAGCGGGAATCCCAGATACGCAGTATTTT. Translated: CATSSGLAGIPDTQYF.

The sample holds one count of this clonotype. The V call is TRBV6-1, the J call TRBJ2-3; 13 bases align to TRBD2. This CDR3 has 17 residues. The V gene end was trimmed by 5 bases and the J gene end by 2 bases; junction bases not matched to a gene: 7. Looked up from germline, CDR1 is MNHNS and CDR2 is SASEGT. The CDR3 reads CASSPPGLAGSTDTQYF. The CDR3 coding sequence is TGTGCCAGCAGTCCTCCGGGACTAGCGGGGTCCACAGATACGCAGTATTTT.

The chain employs TRBV7-2 and TRBJ2-7; D remains unclear. Germline V lookup: CDR1 SGHTA, CDR2 FQGNSA. This CDR3 is built from 13 residues. Trimming removed 1 base at V and 8 bases at J, with 12 bases between. CDR3 coding DNA: TGTGCCAGCAGCTTAGGGGTTGGTGATCAGCAGTACGTC. Amino acid sequence: CASSLGVGDQQYV.

V is TRBV7-3 and J is TRBJ2-1, with 9 bases aligning to TRBD1. Germline-derived CDR1 and CDR2 are SGHTA and FQGTGA. V was pared by 4 bases and J by 9 bases, with 7 bases of the junction left unmatched. The CDR3 loop spans 14 amino acids. As DNA, the CDR3 is TGTGCCAGCAGCTCACAGGGGGCTCTGGGTGAGCAGTTCTTC. Translation: CASSSQGALGEQFF.

The gene calls are TRBV12-3 or TRBV12-4 and TRBJ1-1; D is unclear. V lost 7 bases, J lost 1 base, and 10 bases lay in between. This CDR3 region has 13 residues. The CDR3 spells CASIGEGNTEAFF. The DNA of the CDR3 is TGTGCCAGCATAGGAGAGGGGAACACTGAAGCTTTCTTT.

The V call is TRBV30, the J call TRBJ2-1; 9 bases fit TRBD2. With V trimmed by 0 bases and J by 12 bases, 21 bases remained unmatched. CDR1 and CDR2 (germline): GTSNPN, SVGIG (reference sequence). The CDR3 length is 18 residues. The CDR3 reads CAWSVTLISGSQRKGQFF. The CDR3 bases are TGTGCCTGGAGTGTAACCCTGATTAGCGGGAGTCAAAGAAAGGGGCAGTTCTTC.

Only a few counts were recorded for this clonotype. V is TRBV15 and J is TRBJ1-4, with D possibly being TRBD1 (5 bases). The CDR3 is made up of 17 amino acids. V lost 1 base and J lost 8, with 20 bases in between. The germline gives CDR1 LNHNV, CDR2 YYDKDF (reference sequence). The CDR3 region has the DNA TGTGCCACCAGCAGAGGCCACCCAGGGTCGGCCAGCGAAAAACTGTTTTTT. As protein: CATSRGHPGSASEKLFF. Looking up the rest from reference TRBV15 and TRBJ1-4 gives the full variable domain: DAMVIQNPRYQVTQFGKPVTLSCSQTLNHNVMYWYQQKSSQAPKLLFHYYDKDFNNEADTPDNFQSRRPNTSFCFLDIRSPGLGDTAMYLCATSRGHPGSASEKLFFGSGTQLSVL.

The rearrangement links TRBV24-1 to TRBJ2-1; D is tentatively TRBD1 or TRBD2 (5 bases each). This CDR3 is built from 13 residues. V was trimmed by 9 bases and J by 10 bases, leaving 18 bases between them. Germline loops: CDR1 KGHDR, CDR2 SFDVKD. CDR3 residues: CATQRSGTSEQFF. In DNA, the CDR3 is TGTGCCACCCAACGTTCCGGGACCTCGGAGCAGTTCTTC.

The chain uses TRBV20-1 and TRBJ2-5, with 11 bases identical to TRBD2. Unmatched junction bases numbered 17, after V lost 6 bases and J lost 2 bases. The CDR3 extends over 18 amino acids. CDR1 and CDR2 (germline): DFQATT, SNEGSKA (reference sequence). The CDR3 nucleotides read TGCAGTGCCCTACTGGGGGGAGATACTAGCGGGGGACAAGAGACCCAGTACTTC. Translated, it gives CSALLGGDTSGGQETQYF.

This clonotype was counted ten times or more. The rearrangement links TRBV7-6 to TRBJ1-4, with a weak D call TRBD1 (6 bases). The V end was cut by 1 base, the J end by 8 bases, with 11 bases between. CDR1 is SGHVS, CDR2 FNYEAQ, per germline. CDR3 length equals 14 residues. The DNA of the CDR3 is TGTGCCAGCAGCTTAGAAGGAGGGGGGGAAAAACTGTTTTTT. Protein sequence: CASSLEGGGEKLFF.

V is TRBV6-1 and J is TRBJ2-7, with TRBD1 matching 8 bases. Trimming at V came to 4 bases and at J to 3 bases, leaving 2 bases not matched to a gene. CDR1 and CDR2 from the germline V gene are MNHNS and SASEGT. The CDR3 runs to 13 residues. DNA of the CDR3: TGTGCCAGCAGTGGAGGGACAGGCTACGAGCAGTACTTC. Translation: CASSGGTGYEQYF.